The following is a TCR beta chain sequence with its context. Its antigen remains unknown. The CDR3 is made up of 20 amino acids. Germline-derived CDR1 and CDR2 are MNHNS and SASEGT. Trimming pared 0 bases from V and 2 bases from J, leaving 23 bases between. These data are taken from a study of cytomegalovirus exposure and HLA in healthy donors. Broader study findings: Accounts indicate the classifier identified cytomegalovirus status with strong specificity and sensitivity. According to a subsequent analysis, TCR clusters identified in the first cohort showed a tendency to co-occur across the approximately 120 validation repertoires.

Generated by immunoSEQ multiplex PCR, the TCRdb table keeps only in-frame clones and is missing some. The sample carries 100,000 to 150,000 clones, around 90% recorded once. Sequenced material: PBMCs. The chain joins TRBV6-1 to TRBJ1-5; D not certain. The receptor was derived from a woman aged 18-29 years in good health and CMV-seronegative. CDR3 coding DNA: TGTGCCAGCAGTGAAGCCTATGAGGGCTCAATATTCCGGGGCAATCAGCCCCAGCATTTT. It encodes CASSEAYEGSIFRGNQPQHF.